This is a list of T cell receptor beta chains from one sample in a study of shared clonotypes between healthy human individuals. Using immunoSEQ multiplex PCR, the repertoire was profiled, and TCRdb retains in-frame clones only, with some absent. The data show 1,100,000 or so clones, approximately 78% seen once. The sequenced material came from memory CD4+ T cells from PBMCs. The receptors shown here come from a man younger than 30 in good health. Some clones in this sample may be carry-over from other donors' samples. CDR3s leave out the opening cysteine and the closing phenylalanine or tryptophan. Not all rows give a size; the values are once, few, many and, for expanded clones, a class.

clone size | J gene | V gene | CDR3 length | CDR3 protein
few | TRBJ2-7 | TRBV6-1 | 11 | ASSERGKDEQY
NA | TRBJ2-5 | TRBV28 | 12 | ASSQGTAKETQY
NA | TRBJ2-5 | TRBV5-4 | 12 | ASSSSQGGETQY
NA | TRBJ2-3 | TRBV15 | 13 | ATSLAGGRGDTQY
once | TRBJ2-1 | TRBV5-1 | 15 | ASSTLGQGIRYNEQF
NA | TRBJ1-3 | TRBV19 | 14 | ASKGGTAVSGNTIY
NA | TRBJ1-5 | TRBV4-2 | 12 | ASSSQGTYQPQH
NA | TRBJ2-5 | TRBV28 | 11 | ASSLDSLLAQY
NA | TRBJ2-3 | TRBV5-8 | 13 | ASSSGRPSTDTQY
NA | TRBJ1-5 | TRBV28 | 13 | ASSSRQGMGLSQH
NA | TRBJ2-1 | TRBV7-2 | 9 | ASSSTNEQF
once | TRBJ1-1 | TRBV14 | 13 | ASSRFRQGETEAF
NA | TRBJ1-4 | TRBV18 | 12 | ASSRDRAGEKLF
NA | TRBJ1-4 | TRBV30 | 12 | AWGQGEGYEKLF
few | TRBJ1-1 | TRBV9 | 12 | ASSVVTGNTEAF
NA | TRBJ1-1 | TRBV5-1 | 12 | ASSSLGTATEAF
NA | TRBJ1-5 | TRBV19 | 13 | ASSAKPGPNQPQH
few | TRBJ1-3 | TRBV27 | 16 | ASSFRGGQGASGNTIY
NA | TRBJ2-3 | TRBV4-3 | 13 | ASSQIGGPTDTQY
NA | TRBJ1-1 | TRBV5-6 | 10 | ASSLFRQEAF
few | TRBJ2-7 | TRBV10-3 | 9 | ACGASYEQY
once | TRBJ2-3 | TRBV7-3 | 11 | ASSVLSTDTQY
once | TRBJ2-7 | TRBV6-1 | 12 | ASGGAGLLGEQY
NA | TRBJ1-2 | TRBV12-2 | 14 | ASRLGVHRANYGYT
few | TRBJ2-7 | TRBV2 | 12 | ASSVTSGIDEQY
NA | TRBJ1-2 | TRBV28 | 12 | ASTRGQGDYGYT
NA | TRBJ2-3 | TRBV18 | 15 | ASSPLLAGALTDTQY
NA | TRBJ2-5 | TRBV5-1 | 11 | ASSLRLQETQY
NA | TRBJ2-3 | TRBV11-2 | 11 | ASSLDLGDTQY
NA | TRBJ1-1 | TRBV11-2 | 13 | ASSPTRGTNTEAF
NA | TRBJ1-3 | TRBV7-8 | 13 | ASSLRELSGNTIY
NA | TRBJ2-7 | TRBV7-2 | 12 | ASSLGVRTYEQY
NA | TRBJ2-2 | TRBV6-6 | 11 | ASHSTNTGELF
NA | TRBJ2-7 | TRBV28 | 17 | ASSGLGQGLLAGDYEQY
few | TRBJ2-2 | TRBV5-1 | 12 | ASSPPGSTGELF
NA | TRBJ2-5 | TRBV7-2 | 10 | ASSRVGETQY
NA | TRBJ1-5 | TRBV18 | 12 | ASSDTGAYQPQH
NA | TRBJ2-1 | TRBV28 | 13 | ASSFPGTSGNEQF
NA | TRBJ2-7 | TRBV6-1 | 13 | ASSAEVGTDYEQY
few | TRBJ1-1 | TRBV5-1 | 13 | ASSLINDRNTEAF
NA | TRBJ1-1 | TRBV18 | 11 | ASSPQGSTEAF
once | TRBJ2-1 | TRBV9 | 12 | ASSIAMGRNEQF
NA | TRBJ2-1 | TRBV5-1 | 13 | ASSLAGRGLNEQF
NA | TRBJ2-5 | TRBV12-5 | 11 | ASGQQGGETQY
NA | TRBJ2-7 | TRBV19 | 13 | ASKMRTSGSYEQY
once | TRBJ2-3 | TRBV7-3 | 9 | ASSHGLTQY
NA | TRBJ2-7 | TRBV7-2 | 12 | ASSPRGLAYEQY
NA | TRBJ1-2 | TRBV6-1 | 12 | ASSLTTGWDGYT
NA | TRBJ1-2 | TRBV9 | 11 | ASSPGGSYGYT
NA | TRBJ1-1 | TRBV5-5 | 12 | ASSPTGTNTEAF
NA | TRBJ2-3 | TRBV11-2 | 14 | ASSLVLAGSTDTQY
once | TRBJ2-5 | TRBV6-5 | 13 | ASSPSTSRAETQY
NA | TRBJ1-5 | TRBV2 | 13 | ASRTQGEVGQPQH
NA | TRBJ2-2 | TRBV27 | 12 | ASTLDLYTGELF
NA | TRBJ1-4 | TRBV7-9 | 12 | ASSLGGFGEKLF
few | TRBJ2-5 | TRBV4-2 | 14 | ASSPEREGRQETQY
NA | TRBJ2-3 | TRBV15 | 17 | ATSRSPGLAGTSTDTQY
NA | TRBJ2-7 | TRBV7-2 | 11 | ASSSPNLYEQY